The 18 T cell receptor beta chains given below trace back to one sample, sequenced in a study of blood T cells in healthy people across ages. Alongside a J-beta primer mix, a sample-barcoded 5' primer served in a second PCR lasting 7 to 11 cycles. A single record per CDR3 protein comes from TCRdb applying MiXCR to the 5' RACE reads. The sample consists of roughly 800,000 distinct CDR3 sequences, about 25% of them appearing once. These data also featured in a second study, about T cells of mothers and their children.

Sequencing was done on a sample of blood. The receptor source for this set is a boy aged 5-17 years in good health.

This clonotype was counted a few times. This rearrangement joins TRBV20-1 to TRBJ1-1; D not certain. Germline CDR1 is DFQATT and CDR2 is SNEGSKA (reference sequence). CDR3 length: 12 residues. Trimming took off 1 base at V and 6 bases at J, with 9 bases between the two ends. The CDR3 here is CSARGQPAEAFF. CDR3 in DNA: TGCAGTGCTAGAGGACAACCAGCTGAAGCTTTCTTT.

CDR3 sequence reads: CASSPGSGFSDTQYF. CDR3 bases: TGTGCCAGCAGCCCAGGATCAGGGTTTTCAGATACGCAGTATTTT. The chain has TRBV7-3 and TRBJ2-3; maybe TRBD1 (5 bases). There are 15 residues in the CDR3. V dropped 5 bases and J dropped 4 bases, with 16 bases sitting between them. Germline V gene lookup returns CDR1 SGHTA and CDR2 FQGTGA.

The J gene is TRBJ1-4, the V gene TRBV3-1; D might be TRBD1 (6 bases). The CDR3 is 15 residues long. Per the germline V gene, CDR1 is LGHDT and CDR2 is YNNKEL (reference sequence). Trimming cost V 4 bases and J 0 bases, with 9 bases left between them. The CDR3 spells CASSRGTTTNEKLFF. In nucleotides, the CDR3 is TGTGCCAGCAGCCGAGGGACAACAACTAATGAAAAACTGTTTTTT.

This clonotype was detected a few times. The V call is TRBV5-1, the J call TRBJ2-3, with D hard to call. V lost 5 bases and J 6 bases, leaving 10 bases between the germline ends. This CDR3 is built from 12 residues. CDR1 is SGHRS, CDR2 YFSETQ, per germline. CDR3 in amino acids: CASRRTGDTQYF. CDR3 sequence (DNA): TGCGCCAGCAGACGGACCGGGGATACGCAGTATTTT. Supplemented by reference TRBV5-1 and TRBJ2-3, the full variable domain reads KAGVTQTPRYLIKTRGQQVTLSCSPISGHRSVSWYQQTPGQGLQFLFEYFSETQRNKGNFPGRFSGRQFSNSRSEMNVSTLELGDSALYLCASRRTGDTQYFGPGTRLTVL.

This clonotype was counted a few times. V usage is TRBV20-1 and J usage is TRBJ1-2; the D is unclear. The germline V gene has CDR1 DFQATT and CDR2 SNEGSKA (reference sequence). Trimming removed 1 base at V and 3 bases at J, with 9 bases between. The CDR3 sequence is 13 residues long. CDR3 coding DNA: TGCAGTGCTAGAGCCACGCCCTACTATGGCTACACCTTC. This translates into CSARATPYYGYTF.

The chain has TRBV6-5 and TRBJ2-5; 7 bases line up with TRBD1. Germline CDR1 reads MNHEY; CDR2 reads SVGAGI. Germline trimming cut 10 bases from V and 5 bases from J; bases unmatched to any gene: 10. The CDR3 consists of 13 residues. The chain's CDR3 is CATQRTGLETQYF. The CDR3 nucleotides read TGTGCCACTCAACGGACAGGCCTGGAGACCCAGTACTTC.

J is TRBJ2-1 and V is TRBV12-3 or TRBV12-4; D ambiguous. This CDR3 comprises 12 residues. V lost 5 bases and J lost 9, with 11 bases in between. The DNA for the CDR3 is TGTGCCAGCAGTCCGCTGGGCAGTGAGCAGTTCTTC. Protein sequence: CASSPLGSEQFF.

A few counts support this clonotype. The CDR3 DNA follows: TGTGCCAGCGGGGCCGGGACAGTTCCAAACTATGGCTACACCTTC. Its protein product is CASGAGTVPNYGYTF. The chain links TRBV27 to TRBJ1-2; 7 positions agree with TRBD1. Germline CDR1 is MNHEY and CDR2 is SMNVEV (reference sequence). The CDR3 is 15 residues long. The V and J ends lost 8 bases and 2 bases, in that order; junction bases with no gene match: 11.

In this sample, this clonotype turned up a few times. V gene TRBV3-1 combines with J gene TRBJ2-5; D not resolved. The germline gives CDR1 LGHDT, CDR2 YNNKEL (reference sequence). Trimming shortened V by 0 bases and J by 5 bases, and 10 bases separated the two germline ends. CDR3 length: 14 residues. The CDR3 sequence: CASSQDNLRETQYF. The CDR3 DNA follows: TGTGCCAGCAGCCAAGATAATCTTCGGGAGACCCAGTACTTC.

The CDR3: CASSFWGPGETQYF. Written as DNA, the CDR3 is TGTGCCAGCAGCTTTTGGGGGCCCGGAGAGACCCAGTACTTC. The rearrangement links TRBV7-6 to TRBJ2-5; a possible D gene is TRBD1 (6 bases). From germline, CDR1 is SGHVS and CDR2 FNYEAQ. V gave up 3 bases and J gave up 4 bases, with 12 bases separating them. The CDR3 is 14 residues long. The whole variable domain, filled in from reference TRBV7-6 and TRBJ2-5, reads GAGVSQSPRYKVTKRGQDVALRCDPISGHVSLYWYRQALGQGPEFLTYFNYEAQQDKSGLPNDRFSAERPEGSISTLTIQRTEQRDSAMYRCASSFWGPGETQYFGPGTRLLVL.

This chain uses TRBV9 with TRBJ2-5, with 10 bases fitting TRBD2. The end of the DNA is better explained by TRBJ2-1, so the J call may be wrong. Looked up from germline, CDR1 is SGDLS and CDR2 is YYNGEE. The CDR3 is 16 residues long. The CDR3 protein is CASSVSSSGGFYEQFF. The CDR3, as DNA: TGTGCCAGCAGCGTATCGTCTAGCGGGGGTTTCTATGAGCAGTTCTTC.

Only a few counts were recorded for this clonotype. The chain employs TRBV12-3 or TRBV12-4 and TRBJ2-4; a possible D gene is TRBD2 (5 bases). V lost 3 bases to trimming and J lost 6 bases, with 12 bases between them. The CDR3 runs to 14 residues. The CDR3 nucleotides read TGTGCCAGCAGTTTTGGGTTAGAGGGAAACATTCAGTACTTC. As protein: CASSFGLEGNIQYF.

This chain links TRBV15 with TRBJ2-1; possible D gene TRBD1, 5 bases. With the DNA end fitting TRBJ2-7 better, the J assignment may be wrong. Germline lookup yields CDR1 LNHNV and CDR2 YYDKDF (reference sequence). The CDR3 loop spans 15 amino acids. The DNA for the CDR3 is TGTGCCACCAGCAGAGATTTGGGGATAGGGGTTATGCAGTACTTC. It yields the protein CATSRDLGIGVMQYF.

The V call is TRBV2, the J call TRBJ2-3; 13 positions agree with TRBD2. The CDR3 has 16 residues. Germline values: CDR1 SNHLY, CDR2 FYNNEI. V shed 7 bases and J 4 bases; nucleotides not matched to a gene: 8. The CDR3 bases are TGTGCCAGCACCGTGACTAGCGGGAGGCTTTCAGATACGCAGTATTTT. Protein sequence: CASTVTSGRLSDTQYF.

This clonotype showed up just a few times. The chain has TRBV20-1 and TRBJ2-1; no clear D gene. Trimming stripped 4 bases from V and 8 bases from J, with 12 bases between. The CDR3 length is 12 residues. The germline V gene encodes CDR1 DFQATT and CDR2 SNEGSKA (reference sequence). The CDR3 region has the DNA TGCAGTGCTACGCGACCCTCCCATGAGCAGTTCTTC. Its protein is CSATRPSHEQFF.

This chain links TRBV7-6 with TRBJ2-1, with 11 bases that match TRBD2. From germline, CDR1 is SGHVS and CDR2 FNYEAQ. The V gene end was trimmed by 5 bases and the J gene end by 0 bases; junction bases not matched to a gene: 12. The CDR3 totals 19 residues. CDR3 bases: TGTGCCAGCAGCCTTAGCTTAGTTACTAGCGGGAGCTCCTACAATGAGCAGTTCTTC. Translated: CASSLSLVTSGSSYNEQFF.

About this clonotype: An end of the junction does not agree with germline; a read error may underlie this. The chain carries TRBV7-7 and TRBJ1-2, with 10 bases matching TRBD1. The CDR3 is 17 residues long. CDR1 and CDR2 from the germline V gene are SSHAT and FNYEAQ (reference sequence). The CDR3 DNA is TGTGCTAGCAGCTTCTTTGGAGGACAGGGGGGTCACTATGGCTACACCTTC. Encoded protein: CASSFFGGQGGHYGYTF. Full variable domain (missing parts from reference TRBV7-7 and TRBJ1-2): GAGVSQSPRYKVTKRGQDVTLRCDPISSHATLYWYQQALGQGPEFLTYFNYEAQPDKSGLPSDRFSAERPEGSISTLTIQRTEQRDSAMYRCASSFFGGQGGHYGYTFGSGTRLTVV.

Only a few counts were recorded for this clonotype. In nucleotides, the CDR3 is TGCAGCGTTGATGGGGACTCCAAAAACATTCAGTACTTC. Translation: CSVDGDSKNIQYF. The chain has TRBV29-1 and TRBJ2-4, with TRBD2 as a possible D gene (6 bases). This CDR3 is built from 13 residues. V was shortened by 3 bases and J by 2 bases, with 8 bases between the two germline ends. Germline V gene data show CDR1 as SQVTM and CDR2 as ANQGSEA.